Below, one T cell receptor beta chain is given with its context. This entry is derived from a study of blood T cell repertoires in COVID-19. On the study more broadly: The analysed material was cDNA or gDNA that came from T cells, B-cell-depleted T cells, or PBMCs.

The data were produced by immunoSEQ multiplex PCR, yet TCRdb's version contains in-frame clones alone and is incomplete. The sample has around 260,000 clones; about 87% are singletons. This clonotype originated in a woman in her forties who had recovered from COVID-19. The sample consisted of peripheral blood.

In nucleotides, the CDR3 is TGCGCCAGCAGCTCCATTCCGGGACTACCCTACAATGAGCAGTTCTTC. It translates to CASSSIPGLPYNEQFF. The rearrangement links TRBV5-1 to TRBJ2-1; 7 nucleotides match TRBD2. V dropped 3 bases and J dropped 2; count of bases not matched to a gene: 8. The CDR3 consists of 16 residues. Germline CDR1 reads SGHRS; CDR2 reads YFSETQ. The full variable domain, completed using reference TRBV5-1 and TRBJ2-1, is KAGVTQTPRYLIKTRGQQVTLSCSPISGHRSVSWYQQTPGQGLQFLFEYFSETQRNKGNFPGRFSGRQFSNSRSEMNVSTLELGDSALYLCASSSIPGLPYNEQFFGPGTRLTVL.